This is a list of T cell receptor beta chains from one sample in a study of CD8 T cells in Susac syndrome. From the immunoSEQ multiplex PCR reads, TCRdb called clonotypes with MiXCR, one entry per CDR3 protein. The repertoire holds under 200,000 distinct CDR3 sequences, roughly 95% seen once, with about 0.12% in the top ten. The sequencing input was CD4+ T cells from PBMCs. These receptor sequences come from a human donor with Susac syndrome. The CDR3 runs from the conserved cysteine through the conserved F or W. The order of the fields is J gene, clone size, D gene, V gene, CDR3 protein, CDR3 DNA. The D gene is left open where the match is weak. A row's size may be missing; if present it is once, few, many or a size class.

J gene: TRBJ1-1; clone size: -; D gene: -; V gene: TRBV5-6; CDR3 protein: CASSPLGKGGRGVRNTEAFF; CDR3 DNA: TGTGCCAGCAGCCCACTGGGTAAGGGTGGGCGCGGGGTACGGAACACTGAAGCTTTCTTT
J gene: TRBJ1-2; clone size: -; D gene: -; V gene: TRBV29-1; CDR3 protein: CSVDKDGHRDYGYTF; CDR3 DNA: TGCAGCGTGGATAAAGACGGTCACAGAGATTATGGCTACACCTTC
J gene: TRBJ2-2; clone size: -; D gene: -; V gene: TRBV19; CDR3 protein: CASSIIGGTGELFF; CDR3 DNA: TGTGCCAGTAGTATCATTGGGGGAACCGGGGAGCTGTTTTTT
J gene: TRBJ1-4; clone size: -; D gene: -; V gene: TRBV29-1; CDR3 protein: CSVGGRPTNEKLFF; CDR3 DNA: TGCAGCGTTGGGGGACGGCCAACTAATGAAAAACTGTTTTTT
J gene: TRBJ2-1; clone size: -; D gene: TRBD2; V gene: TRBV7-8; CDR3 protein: CASSPFGRGSSYNEQFF; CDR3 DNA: TGTGCCAGCAGCCCCTTTGGGCGGGGGAGCTCCTACAATGAGCAGTTCTTC
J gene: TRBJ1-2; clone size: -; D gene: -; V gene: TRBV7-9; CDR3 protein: CASSLTAGEVHGYTF; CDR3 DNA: TGTGCCAGCAGCTTGACAGCCGGGGAGGTTCATGGCTACACCTTC
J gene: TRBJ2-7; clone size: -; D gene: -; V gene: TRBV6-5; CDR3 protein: CASSQIWGEQYF; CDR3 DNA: TGTGCCAGCAGCCAGATTTGGGGCGAGCAGTACTTC
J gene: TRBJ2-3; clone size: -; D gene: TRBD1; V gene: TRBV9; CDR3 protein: CASSTTGADTQYF; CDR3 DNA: TGTGCCAGCAGCACGACAGGGGCAGATACGCAGTATTTT
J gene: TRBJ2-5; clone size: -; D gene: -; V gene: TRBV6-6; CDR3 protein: CASSYLGQAQYF; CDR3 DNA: TGTGCCAGCAGTTACCTGGGGCAGGCCCAGTACTTC
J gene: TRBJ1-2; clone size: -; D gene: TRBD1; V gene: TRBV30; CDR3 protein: CAWSVRQGMEGYTF; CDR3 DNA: TGTGCCTGGAGTGTACGACAGGGTATGGAGGGCTACACCTTC
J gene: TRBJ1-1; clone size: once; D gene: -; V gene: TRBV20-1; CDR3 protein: CSARNRANTEAFF; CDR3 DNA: TGCAGTGCGCGCAACAGGGCGAACACTGAAGCTTTCTTT
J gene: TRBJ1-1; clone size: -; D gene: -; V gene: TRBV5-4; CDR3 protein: CASSPTRGGRTEAFF; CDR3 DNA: TGTGCCAGCAGCCCAACCCGGGGGGGGAGAACTGAAGCTTTCTTT
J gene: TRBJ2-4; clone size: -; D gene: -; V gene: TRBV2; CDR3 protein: CASSERTKNIQYF; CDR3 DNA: TGTGCCAGCAGCGAGCGGACCAAAAACATTCAGTACTTC
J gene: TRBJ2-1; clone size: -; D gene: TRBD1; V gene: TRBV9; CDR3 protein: CASSLQGAGTERIQFF; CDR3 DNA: TGTGCCAGCAGCCTCCAGGGGGCTGGGACGGAAAGGATTCAGTTCTTC
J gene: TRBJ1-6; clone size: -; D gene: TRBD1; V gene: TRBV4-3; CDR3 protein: CASSQAGTALGWALHF; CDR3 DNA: TGCGCCAGCAGCCAAGCCGGGACAGCCCTAGGTTGGGCCCTCCACTTT
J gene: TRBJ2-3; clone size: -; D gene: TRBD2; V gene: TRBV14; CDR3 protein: CASRPSGRSDTQYF; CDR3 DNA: TGTGCCAGTCGCCCTAGCGGGAGGTCAGATACGCAGTATTTT
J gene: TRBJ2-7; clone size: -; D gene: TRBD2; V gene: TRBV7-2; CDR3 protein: CASRLLAGGEQYF; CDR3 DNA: TGTGCCAGCCGCCTCCTAGCGGGTGGGGAGCAGTACTTC
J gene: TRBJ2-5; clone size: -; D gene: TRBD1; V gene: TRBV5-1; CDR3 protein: CASSLGVQGAQETQYF; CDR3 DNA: TGCGCCAGCAGCTTGGGCGTTCAGGGGGCTCAAGAGACCCAGTACTTC
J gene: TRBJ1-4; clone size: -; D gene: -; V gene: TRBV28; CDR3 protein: CASVWASGGEKLFF; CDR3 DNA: TGTGCCAGCGTCTGGGCTTCGGGGGGTGAAAAACTGTTTTTT
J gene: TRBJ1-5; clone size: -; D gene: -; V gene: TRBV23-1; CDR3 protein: CASSQRSGRGCNQPQHF; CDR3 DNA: TGCGCCAGCAGTCAACGGTCGGGGCGCGGATGCAATCAGCCCCAGCATTTT
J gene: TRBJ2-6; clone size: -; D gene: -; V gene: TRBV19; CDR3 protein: CASSIGGGANVLTF; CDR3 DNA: TGTGCCAGTAGTATTGGAGGTGGGGCCAACGTCCTGACTTTC
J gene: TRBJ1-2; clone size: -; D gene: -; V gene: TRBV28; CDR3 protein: CASSPFKGSNYGYTF; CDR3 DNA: TGTGCCAGCAGTCCCTTTAAGGGATCTAACTATGGCTACACCTTC
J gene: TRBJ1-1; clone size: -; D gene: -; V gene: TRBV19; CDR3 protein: CASRQGSVYTEAFF; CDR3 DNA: TGTGCCAGTAGACAGGGATCTGTCTACACTGAAGCTTTCTTT